This entry lists 25 T cell receptor beta chains sequenced from one sample in a study of blood T cells in healthy people across ages. A second PCR of roughly 7 to 11 cycles used a sample-barcoded 5' primer and a J-beta primer mix. TCRdb itself ran the 5' RACE reads through MiXCR, one entry per CDR3 protein. The sample consists of 550,000 to 700,000 distinct CDR3 sequences, roughly 29% of them appearing once. Specimen: blood. The receptor source for this set is a woman aged 65 to 85 in good health.

This clonotype has more than one count but fewer than ten. V is TRBV20-1 and J is TRBJ1-2; possibly TRBD1 for D (5 bases). The germline CDR1 and CDR2 sequences are DFQATT and SNEGSKA (reference sequence). The CDR3 length is 14 residues. V shed 1 base and J shed 5 bases, with 14 bases lying between them. CDR3 residues: CSARGGIRSYGYTF. DNA of the CDR3: TGCAGTGCTAGAGGGGGGATTAGGTCATATGGCTACACCTTC.

In this sample, this clonotype turned up a few times. V gene TRBV20-1 combines with J gene TRBJ2-5; 9 nucleotides match TRBD2. Per the germline V gene, CDR1 is DFQATT and CDR2 is SNEGSKA (reference sequence). V lost 0 bases, J lost 5 bases, and 4 bases stayed unmatched. This CDR3 comprises 14 residues. The CDR3 loop reads CSAREAGGLETQYF. CDR3 DNA sequence: TGCAGTGCTAGAGAGGCGGGGGGGCTCGAGACCCAGTACTTC.

This clonotype was detected only a few times. The genes are TRBV4-3 and TRBJ1-4; D is perhaps TRBD1 (6 bases). CDR1 LGHNA and CDR2 YSLEER come from the germline V gene. The V and J ends lost 0 bases and 14 bases respectively, with 22 bases between them. The CDR3 spans 16 residues. This chain's CDR3 is CASSQDANRKGQGLFF. CDR3 bases: TGCGCCAGCAGCCAAGATGCTAACAGGAAGGGGCAGGGGCTGTTTTTT.

The genes are TRBV12-3 or TRBV12-4 and TRBJ2-5, with D perhaps TRBD1 or TRBD2 (6 bases each). The CDR3 spans 16 residues. V lost 1 base, J lost 5 bases, and 17 bases lay in between. The CDR3 reads CASSLVGGRGMETQYF. As DNA, the CDR3 is TGTGCCAGCAGTTTAGTTGGGGGGCGCGGTATGGAGACCCAGTACTTC.

This clonotype turned up a few times. V gene TRBV10-3 combines with J gene TRBJ2-5; 7 bases are shared with TRBD1. The germline V gene encodes CDR1 ENHRY and CDR2 SYGVKD. V was clipped by 8 bases and J by 4 bases; unmatched bases: 10. This CDR3 is built from 14 residues. The CDR3, as DNA: TGTGCCATCGGACAGACAGGGTTGAGAGAGACCCAGTACTTC. Its protein is CAIGQTGLRETQYF.

V and J are TRBV20-1 and TRBJ2-3; D gene ambiguous. This CDR3 is built from 13 residues. The V end was cut by 6 bases, the J end by 0 bases, with 10 bases between. Germline V gene lookup returns CDR1 DFQATT and CDR2 SNEGSKA (reference sequence). The CDR3 loop reads CSAQKPSTDTQYF. CDR3 nucleotide sequence: TGCAGTGCCCAGAAACCTAGCACAGATACGCAGTATTTT.

V and J are TRBV5-1 and TRBJ1-1; 9 bases agree with TRBD1. V lost 4 bases, J lost 0 bases, and 7 bases stayed unmatched. This CDR3 has 16 amino acids. Germline assignment: CDR1 SGHRS and CDR2 YFSETQ. Written as DNA, the CDR3 is TGCGCCAGCAGCGTGACAGGGGGGCCCATGAACACTGAAGCTTTCTTT. The encoded protein is CASSVTGGPMNTEAFF.

Worth noting for this clonotype: A much more abundant neighbour one base away suggests this may be a read error. V gene TRBV6-2 or TRBV6-3 combines with J gene TRBJ2-1; D remains unclear. The DNA end is a closer match to TRBJ2-5, so the J assignment may be wrong. The CDR3 spans 11 residues. CDR1 is MNHEY and CDR2 is SVGEGT in the germline V gene. For the CDR3, the DNA is TGTGCCAGCAACACCCAAGAGACCCAGTACTTC. It codes for CASNTQETQYF.

The CDR3 protein is CASSLGVGQGETQYF. In DNA form, the CDR3 reads TGTGCCAGCAGCTTAGGAGTGGGACAGGGGGAGACCCAGTACTTC. V is TRBV11-2 and J is TRBJ2-5; 10 bases fit TRBD1. This CDR3 is built from 15 residues. V lost 1 base and J lost 5; bases outside the gene matches: 4. The germline CDR1 and CDR2 sequences are SGHAT and FQNNGV.

The chain combines TRBV20-1 with TRBJ2-1; the match to TRBD2 covers 7 bases. Germline V CDR1 and CDR2: DFQATT, SNEGSKA (reference sequence). The CDR3 runs to 17 residues. The ends lost 2 bases at V and 1 base at J; junction bases unmatched: 11. CDR3 DNA sequence: TGCAGTGCTAGAATTTTTACGGGGGGAGCGTCCTACAATGAGCAGTTCTTC. Protein: CSARIFTGGASYNEQFF.

This sequence joins TRBV3-1 and TRBJ1-4; D is unclear. This CDR3 is built from 14 residues. Deletions cut 2 bases from V and 0 bases from J, with 4 bases between. Germline V gene sequence: CDR1 LGHDT, CDR2 YNNKEL (reference sequence). The CDR3 loop is CASSQRTTNEKLFF. The CDR3 DNA sequence: TGTGCCAGCAGCCAACGGACAACTAATGAAAAACTGTTTTTT. The full variable domain, with the rest looked up from reference TRBV3-1 and TRBJ1-4, is DTAVSQTPKYLVTQMGNDKSIKCEQNLGHDTMYWYKQDSKKFLKIMFSYNNKELIINETVPNRFSPKSPDKAHLNLHINSLELGDSAVYFCASSQRTTNEKLFFGSGTQLSVL.

This clonotype was picked up many times. The J gene is TRBJ2-5, the V gene TRBV6-5; maybe TRBD1 (6 bases). This CDR3 is built from 12 residues. V was cut by 8 bases and J by 2 bases, with 9 bases left in between. Germline assignment: CDR1 MNHEY and CDR2 SVGAGI. For the CDR3, the DNA is TGTGCCAGCCAAGACAGGCAAGAGACCCAGTACTTC. Amino acids: CASQDRQETQYF.

V and J are TRBV6-2 or TRBV6-3 and TRBJ1-6; 8 nucleotides match TRBD1. The CDR3 extends over 17 amino acids. The germline V gene has CDR1 MNHEY and CDR2 SVGEGT. Unmatched junction bases numbered 9, after V lost 6 bases and J lost 2 bases. CDR3 protein: CASRPDRGGPYNSPLHF. In DNA, the CDR3 is TGTGCCAGCAGACCCGACAGGGGAGGACCCTATAATTCACCCCTCCACTTT.

This clonotype occurred a few times. V and J are TRBV7-2 and TRBJ2-1; TRBD2 aligns across 9 bases. Germline CDR1 and CDR2: SGHTA and FQGNSA. V shed 6 bases, J shed 3 bases, and the junction held 6 bases outside the gene matches. The CDR3 runs 15 residues. CDR3 in amino acids: CASRRSGRIYNEQFF. Here the CDR3 DNA reads TGTGCCAGCAGGCGAAGCGGGAGGATCTACAATGAGCAGTTCTTC.

This clonotype was found once. The gene calls are TRBV29-1 and TRBJ2-5; D is undetermined. The end of the DNA fits TRBJ2-7 better, so the J call may be wrong. This CDR3 contains 11 residues. Germline CDR1 and CDR2: SQVTM and ANQGSEA. The CDR3 spells CGGRSGDEQYF. In DNA, the CDR3 is TGCGGCGGTCGGTCTGGGGACGAGCAGTACTTC.

CDR3 amino acids: CASSNWQTLEEQFF. The CDR3 DNA reads TGTGCCAGCAGCAATTGGCAGACTCTAGAGGAGCAGTTCTTC. This sequence joins TRBV21-1 and TRBJ2-1. TRBV21-1 is termed a pseudogene. The CDR3 is 14 amino acids.

The chain carries TRBV4-1 and TRBJ2-5; 7 nucleotides agree with TRBD2. TRBJ2-1 matches the DNA end more closely, so the J call is doubtful. Germline V gene data show CDR1 as MGHRA and CDR2 as YSYEKL. This CDR3 has 14 amino acids. The CDR3 DNA sequence: TGCGCCAGCAGCCTCGGACTAGGCAGCAATGAGCAGTTCTTC. Encoded protein: CASSLGLGSNEQFF.

J is TRBJ1-1 and V is TRBV29-1; D possibly corresponds to TRBD1 (5 bases). V shed 4 bases and J shed 0 bases, with 12 bases lying between them. Per the germline V gene, CDR1 is SQVTM and CDR2 is ANQGSEA. This CDR3 has 14 residues. This CDR3 is CSVVRGIMNTEAFF. In DNA form, the CDR3 reads TGCAGCGTTGTTCGGGGCATAATGAACACTGAAGCTTTCTTT.

CDR3 sequence (DNA): TGTGCCAGCAGTTACCCGAGGACAGCCTCGGGAAATGAAGCTTTCTTT. Its protein is CASSYPRTASGNEAFF. The chain uses TRBV6-2 or TRBV6-3 and TRBJ1-1; the D gene is possibly TRBD1 (6 bases). The CDR3 loop spans 16 amino acids. From germline, CDR1 is MNHEY and CDR2 SVGEGT. Trimming removed 2 bases at V and 7 bases at J, with 20 bases between.

This clonotype has a count of ten or more. V usage is TRBV28 and J usage is TRBJ1-1; D remains ambiguous. V lost 5 bases and J 2 bases, leaving 12 bases between the germline ends. CDR1 is MDHEN and CDR2 is SYDVKM in the germline V gene. The CDR3 spans 14 residues. This chain's CDR3 is CASSPRKFNTEAFF. The DNA of the CDR3 is TGTGCCAGCAGTCCCAGGAAATTTAACACTGAAGCTTTCTTT.

The rearrangement links TRBV12-3 or TRBV12-4 to TRBJ2-2; TRBD2 aligns across 9 bases. This CDR3 region has 16 residues. V was pared by 2 bases and J by 7 bases, with 8 bases of the junction left unmatched. The CDR3 sequence: CASSLQGRLAVGELFF. The CDR3 DNA reads as TGTGCCAGCAGTTTACAAGGGCGACTAGCGGTCGGGGAGCTGTTTTTT.

This chain connects TRBV7-2 to TRBJ2-5; TRBD2 matches 11 bases. Trimming cost V 6 bases and J 3 bases; bases outside gene matches: 3. Germline CDR1 is SGHTA and CDR2 is FQGNSA. The length of the CDR3 is 14 residues. The CDR3 DNA reads TGTGCCAGCAGGTCGACTAGCGGGGAAGAGACCCAGTACTTC. This encodes CASRSTSGEETQYF.

The rearrangement links TRBV9 to TRBJ2-7, with D tentatively TRBD2 (6 bases). Germline values: CDR1 SGDLS, CDR2 YYNGEE. The CDR3 totals 17 residues. Trimming removed 0 bases from V and 1 base from J, with 17 bases in between. CDR3: CASSVARGGVGSYEQYF. CDR3 sequence (DNA): TGTGCCAGCAGCGTAGCTAGAGGAGGGGTTGGTTCCTACGAGCAGTACTTC.

The gene calls are TRBV5-1 and TRBJ2-7; a possible D gene is TRBD2 (7 bases). CDR1 and CDR2 (germline): SGHRS, YFSETQ. The CDR3 is 15 amino acids. Trimming took off 2 bases at V and 4 bases at J, with 16 bases between the two ends. CDR3 residues: CASSFPGGGGYEQYF. CDR3 coding DNA: TGCGCCAGCAGCTTCCCCGGCGGGGGCGGTTACGAGCAGTACTTC.

This clonotype was picked up a small number of times. This chain uses TRBV12-3 or TRBV12-4 with TRBJ2-5, with 8 bases identical to TRBD2. This CDR3 has 13 residues. Trimming took 7 bases from V and 9 from J; bases not matched to a gene: 10. DNA for the CDR3: TGTGCCAGCACCTACCCGGGGGGGCAGGCCCAGTACTTC. It specifies CASTYPGGQAQYF.